This section outlines one T cell receptor beta chain sequence together with its context. This specimen comes from a study of blood T cells in healthy people across ages. V lost 5 bases to trimming and J lost 10 bases, with 21 bases between them. CDR3 length: 16 residues. In germline, CDR1 is SGHTA, CDR2 FQGNSA. It was with a sample-barcoded 5' primer and a J-beta primer mix that a second PCR of roughly 7 to 12 cycles was run. TCRdb used MiXCR to reprocess the 5' RACE reads, holding one entry per CDR3 protein. The sample lists about 690,000 distinct CDR3 sequences, over 40% occurring once. The receptor's source is a man at least 80 years old in good health. Material: blood. The chain has TRBV7-2 and TRBJ1-6; D perhaps matches TRBD1 (5 bases). CDR3 region: CASSTQGVGRRSPLHF. The DNA of the CDR3 is TGTGCCAGCAGCACGCAAGGTGTGGGGCGTAGATCACCCCTCCACTTT.